This TCR beta chain was retrieved from a study of T cells in Graves' hyperthyroidism and ophthalmopathy. The study's findings and limits: Blood also showed most of the thyroid clonotypes that were expanded above 0.001.

With respect to this clonotype: Its cognate antigen is unknown. This likely comes from a read error, as the CDR3 has no conserved phenylalanine or tryptophan at its end.

The CDR3 contains 13 residues. Trimming stripped 6 bases from V and 2 bases from J, with 11 bases between. Amplification yielded TCR beta CDR3 regions, with RNA transcripts as the source. RT-PCR in the first round (using the HTBI primer set) targeted the TCR CDR3. TCRdb redid the calling of the multiplex PCR reads with MiXCR, one entry per CDR3 protein. The profile shows around 500,000 distinct CDR3 sequences, approximately 22% of them singletons. Ophthalmopathy patients had Clinical Activity Score at least 3, NOSPECS grade at least 4, duration under 3 months. Uncontrolled infection, other autoimmune disease, pregnancy or lactation disqualified patients from enrolment. A roughly 10 ml volume of fresh peripheral blood provided the PBMCs.

This chain uses TRBV12-3 or TRBV12-4 with TRBJ2-7, with a tentative D call TRBD2 (6 bases). This receptor was obtained from a woman in her 70s with Graves' ophthalmopathy. Specimen: blood. The CDR3 sequence is CASRPTGAYEQYL. As DNA, the CDR3 is TGTGCCAGCAGGCCTACGGGGGCCTACGAGCAGTACCTC.